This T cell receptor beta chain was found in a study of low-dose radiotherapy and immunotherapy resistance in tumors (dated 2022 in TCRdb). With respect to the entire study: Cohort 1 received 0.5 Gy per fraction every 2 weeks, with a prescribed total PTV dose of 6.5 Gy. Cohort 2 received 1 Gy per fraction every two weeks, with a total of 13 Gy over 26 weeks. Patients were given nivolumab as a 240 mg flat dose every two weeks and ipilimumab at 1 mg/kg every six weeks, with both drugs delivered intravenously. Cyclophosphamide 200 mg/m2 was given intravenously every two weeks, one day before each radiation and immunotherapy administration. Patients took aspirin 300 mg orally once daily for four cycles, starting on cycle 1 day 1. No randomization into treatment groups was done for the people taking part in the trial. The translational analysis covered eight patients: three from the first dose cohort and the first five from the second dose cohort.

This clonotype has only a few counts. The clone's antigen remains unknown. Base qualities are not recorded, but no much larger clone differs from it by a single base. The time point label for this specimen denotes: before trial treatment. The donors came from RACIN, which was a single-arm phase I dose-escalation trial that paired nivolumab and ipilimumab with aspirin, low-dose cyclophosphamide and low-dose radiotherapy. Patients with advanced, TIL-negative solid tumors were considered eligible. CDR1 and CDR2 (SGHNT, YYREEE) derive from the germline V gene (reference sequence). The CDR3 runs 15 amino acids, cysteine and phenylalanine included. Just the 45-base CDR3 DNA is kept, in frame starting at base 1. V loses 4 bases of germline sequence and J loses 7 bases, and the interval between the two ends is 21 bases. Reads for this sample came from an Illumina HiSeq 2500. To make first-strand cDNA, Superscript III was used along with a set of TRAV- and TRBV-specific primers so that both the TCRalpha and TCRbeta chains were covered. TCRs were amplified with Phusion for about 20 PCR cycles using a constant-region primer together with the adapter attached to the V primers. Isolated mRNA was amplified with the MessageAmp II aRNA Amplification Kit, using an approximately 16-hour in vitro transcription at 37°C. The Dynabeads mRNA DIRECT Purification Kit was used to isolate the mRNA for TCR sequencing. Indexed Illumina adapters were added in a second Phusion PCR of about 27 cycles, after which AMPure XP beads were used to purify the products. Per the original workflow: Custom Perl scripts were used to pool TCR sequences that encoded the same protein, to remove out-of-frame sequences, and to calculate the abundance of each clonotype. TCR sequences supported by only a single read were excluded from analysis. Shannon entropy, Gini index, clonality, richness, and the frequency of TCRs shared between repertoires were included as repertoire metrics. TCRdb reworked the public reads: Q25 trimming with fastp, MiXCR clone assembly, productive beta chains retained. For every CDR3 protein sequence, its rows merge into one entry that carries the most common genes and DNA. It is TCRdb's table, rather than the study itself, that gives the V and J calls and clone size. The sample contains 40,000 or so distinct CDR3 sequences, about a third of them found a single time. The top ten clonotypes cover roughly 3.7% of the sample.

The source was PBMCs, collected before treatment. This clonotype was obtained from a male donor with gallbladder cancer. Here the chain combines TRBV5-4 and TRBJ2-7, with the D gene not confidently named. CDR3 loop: CASSPQVTPIAEQYF. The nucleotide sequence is TGTGCCAGCAGCCCGCAAGTGACTCCCATTGCTGAGCAGTACTTC.